This entry lists 7 T cell receptor beta chains sequenced from one sample in a study of blood T cell repertoires in COVID-19. The method was immunoSEQ multiplex PCR; TCRdb's version includes in-frame clones alone and lacks a portion of them. This sample has under 140,000 clones, with about 80% found just once. The sample comprised peripheral blood. These receptors all come from a woman at least 80 years old with active or convalescent COVID-19.

The chain has TRBV2 and TRBJ2-7; 9 bases line up with TRBD1. This CDR3 is 13 amino acids long. V was clipped by 8 bases and J by 5 bases; unmatched bases: 7. The germline V gene has CDR1 SNHLY and CDR2 FYNNEI. CDR3 DNA: TGTGCCAGCCACGGGACAGGGTCCCACGAGCAGTACTTC. Translated, it gives CASHGTGSHEQYF.

The table lists this clone with a few counts. An end of the junction differs from the germline gene, which may be a read error. The V gene is TRBV2, the J gene TRBJ2-1, with TRBD1 matching 7 bases. The CDR3 sequence is 15 residues long. CDR1 and CDR2 from the germline V gene are SNHLY and FYNNEI. This CDR3 is CASGEGTVYSDEQFF. The CDR3 DNA sequence: TGTGCCAGCGGTGAGGGGACAGTTTATTCGGATGAGCAGTTCTTC.

This rearrangement joins TRBV5-1 to TRBJ1-1; tentative D call: TRBD1 (5 bases). This CDR3 region has 13 residues. The germline gives CDR1 SGHRS, CDR2 YFSETQ. V was shortened by 0 bases and J by 3 bases, with 6 bases between the two germline ends. The CDR3 DNA is TGCGCCAGCAGCTTGGCAGGGTACACTGAAGCTTTCTTT. It codes for CASSLAGYTEAFF.

The J gene is TRBJ2-1, the V gene TRBV19; perhaps TRBD1 as D (6 bases). The ends were cut back, 7 bases at V and 0 bases at J, with 10 bases in the middle. Germline CDR1 LNHDA, CDR2 SQIVND (reference sequence). The CDR3 has 14 amino acids. CDR3: CASKQGSSYNEQFF. Here the CDR3 DNA reads TGTGCCAGTAAGCAGGGGAGCTCCTACAATGAGCAGTTCTTC.

This clone was seen once. The chain combines TRBV4-1 with TRBJ2-1; D uncertain. The CDR3 runs 15 residues. The ends were cut back, 4 bases at V and 7 bases at J, with 17 bases in the middle. CDR1 is MGHRA and CDR2 is YSYEKL in the germline V gene. CDR3 bases: TGCGCCAGCAGCCTAGGTGGAGTTATTGGTAATGAGCAGTTCTTC. Translating it yields CASSLGGVIGNEQFF.

The chain carries TRBV12-5 and TRBJ2-2, with 11 bases lining up with TRBD2. V was clipped by 3 bases and J by 2 bases; unmatched bases: 2. The CDR3 extends over 16 amino acids. Germline CDR1 and CDR2: LGHNT and FRNRAP. The CDR3 DNA follows: TGTGCTAGTGGTTTCCGACTAGCGGGAAACACCGGGGAGCTGTTTTTT. Its translation: CASGFRLAGNTGELFF.

This clone was detected a few times. This chain links TRBV6-2 or TRBV6-3 with TRBJ2-1; D not certain. CDR3 size: 12 residues. Germline values: CDR1 MNHEY, CDR2 SVGEGT. V lost 5 bases, J lost 5 bases, and 7 bases lay in between. The chain's CDR3 is CASSPGDNEQFF. The CDR3 DNA follows: TGTGCCAGCAGTCCAGGTGACAATGAGCAGTTCTTC.